This T cell receptor beta chain was documented in a study of PD-L1 blockade in urothelial cancer. Looking at the study overall: Dosed intravenously at 1,200 mg every 3 weeks, atezolizumab was initiated by patients around 2014. Whole-study findings and limits: A pretreatment blood TCR clonality that fell below the median predicted better progression-free and overall survival. Durable-benefit patients showed greater tumor-associated blood clone expansion at 3 weeks.

Indicated time point: pretreatment peripheral blood. Each patient's cancer was a locally advanced or metastatic urothelial carcinoma. TCRdb's table, derived via immunoSEQ multiplex PCR, lists solely in-frame clones and lacks some. The sample yields just under 50,000 clones, around 80% seen once. As regards this clone: Antigen specificity is unknown.

The CDR3 is made up of 14 amino acids. The trim removed 1 base at V and 6 bases at J, leaving 2 bases unmatched. Germline V lookup: CDR1 MDHEN, CDR2 SYDVKM. This sequence joins TRBV28 and TRBJ2-5; TRBD2 agrees at 10 bases. The clonotype originates from a man between 70 and 80 years old with urothelial cancer. The sequencing used PBMCs, collected around atezolizumab (anti-PD-L1) treatment. In DNA, the CDR3 is TGTGCCAGCAGTTTATCTAGCGGGAGAAAGACCCAGTACTTC. Encoded protein: CASSLSSGRKTQYF.